Below are 22 T cell receptor beta chains sequenced from a single sample in a study of blood T cells in healthy people across ages. The second PCR ran about 6 to 12 cycles with a sample-barcoded 5' primer and J-beta primers. Using its own MiXCR run on the 5' RACE reads, TCRdb lists one record per CDR3 protein. The repertoire holds nearly 1 million distinct CDR3 sequences, roughly half seen once, with around 21% in the top ten. The sample taken for sequencing was blood. The receptors were gathered from a woman aged 60-70 years in good health.

V gene TRBV28 combines with J gene TRBJ2-3; TRBD2 aligns across 7 bases. J gave up 9 bases and V 7 bases, and 10 bases lay outside the gene matches. CDR3 length: 13 residues. Germline lookup yields CDR1 MDHEN and CDR2 SYDVKM. The CDR3, as DNA: TGTGCCAGCACCCCTGGGGGGGAACCCACGCAGTATTTT. Translated: CASTPGGEPTQYF. Combining the CDR3 with reference TRBV28 and TRBJ2-3 gives the whole variable domain DVKVTQSSRYLVKRTGEKVFLECVQDMDHENMFWYRQDPGLGLRLIYFSYDVKMKEKGDIPEGYSVSREKKERFSLILESASTNQTSMYLCASTPGGEPTQYFGPGTRLTVL.

In this sample, this clonotype turned up a few times. The genes are TRBV6-2 or TRBV6-3 and TRBJ2-3; TRBD1 might be the D (6 bases). Looked up from germline, CDR1 is MNHEY and CDR2 is SVGEGT. Trimming shortened V by 6 bases and J by 4 bases, and 14 bases separated the two germline ends. The CDR3 is made up of 14 amino acids. CDR3 protein: CASSETKGADTQYF. The CDR3 DNA is TGTGCCAGCAGCGAAACAAAGGGGGCAGATACGCAGTATTTT.

This clonotype was picked up many times. The chain recombines TRBV29-1 with TRBJ1-5; TRBD1 aligns across 8 bases. Per germline, CDR1 SQVTM and CDR2 ANQGSEA. CDR3 size: 14 residues. V gave up 7 bases and J gave up 5 bases; unmatched junction bases: 10. Here the CDR3 reads CSAGTGGGDQPQHF. Here the CDR3 DNA reads TGCAGCGCCGGGACAGGAGGAGGGGATCAGCCCCAGCATTTT.

The V call is TRBV3-1, the J call TRBJ2-4; D gene unclear. The tail of the sequence fits TRBJ2-7 better, so the J call may be wrong. The CDR3 runs 12 residues. Germline V gene sequence: CDR1 LGHDT, CDR2 YNNKEL (reference sequence). The CDR3 DNA sequence: TGTGCCAGCAGCCAAGCCTCGGGCGAGCAGTACTTC. Amino acid sequence: CASSQASGEQYF.

This clonotype was observed a handful of times. The chain is built from TRBV5-5 and TRBJ2-1, with 8 bases matching TRBD1. The CDR3 loop spans 13 amino acids. CDR1 is SGHKS and CDR2 is YYEKEE in the germline V gene (reference sequence). Trimming took 4 bases from V and 14 from J; bases not matched to a gene: 11. CDR3 amino acids: CASSRTGQGSEFF. DNA for the CDR3: TGTGCCAGCAGCCGTACCGGACAGGGCAGCGAGTTCTTC. The whole variable domain, remainder taken from reference TRBV5-5 and TRBJ2-1, is DAGVTQSPTHLIKTRGQQVTLRCSPISGHKSVSWYQQVLGQGPQFIFQYYEKEERGRGNFPDRFSARQFPNYSSELNVNALLLGDSALYLCASSRTGQGSEFFGPGTRLTVL.

The genes are TRBV9 and TRBJ2-5; 7 bases fit TRBD1. CDR3 length: 16 amino acids. J gave up 5 bases and V 4 bases, and 14 bases lay outside the gene matches. The germline gives CDR1 SGDLS, CDR2 YYNGEE. The CDR3 DNA reads TGTGCCAGCAGCCCCAGACAGGGTCTTGTCTCGGAGACCCAGTACTTC. The encoded protein is CASSPRQGLVSETQYF.

The chain is built from TRBV28 and TRBJ1-5; D uncertain. Germline CDR1 and CDR2: MDHEN and SYDVKM. CDR3 length: 13 amino acids. The V gene lost 8 bases and the J gene lost 0 bases, with 8 bases spanning the gap. CDR3 sequence reads: CASVSVSNQPQHF. The CDR3 DNA sequence: TGTGCCAGCGTCTCAGTTAGCAATCAGCCCCAGCATTTT.

About this clonotype itself: One end of the junction fails to match germline, which may point to a read error. The chain has TRBV7-2 and TRBJ2-6; unclear D gene. Per germline, CDR1 SGHTA and CDR2 FQGNSA. This CDR3 region has 18 residues. In DNA form, the CDR3 reads TGCGCCAGCAGCTTAAAACCGACAAGCGAGTCTGGGGCCAACGTCCTGACTTTC. It yields the protein CASSLKPTSESGANVLTF.

Only a few counts were recorded for this clonotype. J is TRBJ2-3 and V is TRBV4-2; D possibly uses TRBD1 or TRBD2 (6 bases each). Trimming shortened V by 0 bases and J by 4 bases, and 14 bases separated the two germline ends. The V gene's germline CDR1 is LGHNA and CDR2 YNFKEQ. This CDR3 has 16 residues. This CDR3 reads CASSQENTGAPDTQYF. CDR3 in DNA: TGTGCCAGCAGCCAAGAAAATACGGGGGCTCCAGATACGCAGTATTTT.

The table lists this clonotype with a few counts. The chain employs TRBV6-2 or TRBV6-3 and TRBJ2-1; tentative D call: TRBD1 (5 bases). Trimming shortened V by 6 bases and J by 9 bases, and 15 bases separated the two germline ends. From germline, CDR1 is MNHEY and CDR2 SVGEGT. This CDR3 has 13 residues. In DNA, the CDR3 is TGTGCCAGCAGCCCCATGGGGCCTATTGAGCAGTTCTTC. This codes for CASSPMGPIEQFF.

This clonotype was seen more than once but under ten times. The chain joins TRBV7-9 to TRBJ2-3; D unresolved. V lost 4 bases and J lost 6, with 8 bases in between. CDR3 length: 12 amino acids. CDR1 SEHNR and CDR2 FQNEAQ come from the germline V gene (reference sequence). CDR3: CASSSTSDTQYF. In DNA form, the CDR3 reads TGTGCCAGCAGCTCCACCTCCGATACGCAGTATTTT.

The CDR3 sequence is CASSWTGGSSYEQYF. DNA for the CDR3: TGTGCCAGCAGCTGGACGGGGGGGTCTTCCTACGAGCAGTACTTC. The chain recombines TRBV7-2 with TRBJ2-7, with 8 bases identical to TRBD2. The germline V gene has CDR1 SGHTA and CDR2 FQGNSA. The CDR3 loop spans 15 amino acids. V gave up 4 bases and J gave up 1 base; unmatched junction bases: 6.

V is TRBV6-4 and J is TRBJ2-3; 7 bases align to TRBD2. V lost 4 bases and J lost 6; bases outside the gene matches: 10. This CDR3 spans 15 amino acids. Germline V gene lookup returns CDR1 MRHNA and CDR2 SNTAGT. CDR3 coding DNA: TGTGCCAGCAGTGTGGAGGGAGGGCGTCTCGATACGCAGTATTTT. This encodes CASSVEGGRLDTQYF.

The chain couples TRBV6-1 to TRBJ2-6; the D gene is possibly TRBD1 (6 bases). Trimming removed 3 bases from V and 0 bases from J, with 18 bases in between. The germline gives CDR1 MNHNS, CDR2 SASEGT. This CDR3 contains 19 residues. CDR3 sequence reads: CASSDRHRALTSGANVLTF. Written as DNA, the CDR3 is TGTGCCAGCAGTGACAGGCACAGGGCCCTTACCTCTGGGGCCAACGTCCTGACTTTC.

This chain uses TRBV12-3 or TRBV12-4 with TRBJ2-7; 8 positions match TRBD1. Trimming removed 3 bases from V and 4 bases from J; junction bases left unmatched: 8. CDR3 size: 15 residues. As DNA, the CDR3 is TGTGCCAGCAGTTTTGATGGCAGGGGGCGATACGAGCAGTACTTC. Amino acids: CASSFDGRGRYEQYF.

This clonotype was observed a handful of times. This chain links TRBV12-3 or TRBV12-4 with TRBJ2-1; D is uncertain. The CDR3 runs to 13 residues. The V and J ends lost 0 bases and 9 bases respectively, with 9 bases between them. The CDR3 DNA reads as TGTGCCAGCAGTTTAGCGGGGTTTTCTGAGCAGTTCTTC. Translated: CASSLAGFSEQFF.

The rearrangement links TRBV5-1 to TRBJ2-4; 8 nucleotides agree with TRBD1. This CDR3 is 14 amino acids long. With 4 bases clipped from V and 5 bases from J, the junction kept 5 bases outside the gene matches. Germline CDR1 SGHRS, CDR2 YFSETQ. The DNA for the CDR3 is TGCGCCAGCAGCGTCATGACAGGGGAAAACATTCAGTACTTC. Translating it yields CASSVMTGENIQYF.

The chain has TRBV7-9 and TRBJ2-1, with unresolved D. Per germline, CDR1 SEHNR and CDR2 FQNEAQ (reference sequence). CDR3 length: 14 amino acids. V gave up 10 bases and J gave up 8 bases, with 21 bases separating them. The CDR3 is CATTPPGVNDEQFF. DNA for the CDR3: TGTGCCACCACTCCCCCAGGAGTCAACGATGAGCAGTTCTTC. The whole variable domain, remainder taken from reference TRBV7-9 and TRBJ2-1, is DTGVSQNPRHKITKRGQNVTFRCDPISEHNRLYWYRQTLGQGPEFLTYFQNEAQLEKSRLLSDRFSAERPKGSFSTLEIQRTEQGDSAMYLCATTPPGVNDEQFFGPGTRLTVL.

This clonotype was detected a few times. The V and J genes are TRBV4-3 and TRBJ2-3, with D unclear. The V and J ends lost 3 bases and 0 bases respectively, with 7 bases between them. Germline CDR1 is LGHNA and CDR2 is YSLEER. This CDR3 has 14 residues. CDR3 coding DNA: TGCGCCAGCAGCCACTTACAGAGCACAGATACGCAGTATTTT. Translating it yields CASSHLQSTDTQYF.

J is TRBJ2-3 and V is TRBV15, with 7 bases matching TRBD2. V lost 0 bases and J lost 4; bases outside the gene matches: 7. The CDR3 sequence is 16 residues long. Germline CDR1 LNHNV, CDR2 YYDKDF (reference sequence). The chain's CDR3 is CATSRDGAGAADTQYF. CDR3 DNA sequence: TGTGCCACCAGCAGAGATGGCGCGGGAGCCGCAGATACGCAGTATTTT.

A word on this clonotype: An end of the junction does not agree with germline; a read error may underlie this. The chain carries TRBV6-6 and TRBJ1-2; 7 positions agree with TRBD1. The germline gives CDR1 MNHNY, CDR2 SVGAGI (reference sequence). The CDR3 is 12 residues long. CDR3 in amino acids: CASNYRGEGYTF. CDR3 in DNA: TGTGCCAGCAATTACAGGGGAGAAGGCTACACCTTC.

This chain uses TRBV9 with TRBJ2-7, with D perhaps matching TRBD2 (5 bases). The CDR3 contains 15 residues. V lost 4 bases and J lost 3, with 17 bases in between. Germline values: CDR1 SGDLS, CDR2 YYNGEE. This CDR3 reads CASSLGPDGVYEQYF. CDR3 nucleotides: TGTGCCAGCAGCCTTGGGCCCGACGGGGTCTACGAGCAGTACTTC.